Presented here are 25 T cell receptor beta chains from one specimen sequenced in a study of blood T cell repertoires in COVID-19. Sequencing used immunoSEQ multiplex PCR; TCRdb keeps in-frame clones, though not all of them. The table lists more than 85,000 clones, 70% to 90% of them singletons. The material sequenced was peripheral blood. These receptors were collected from a human donor in a cohort sampled during active COVID-19.

The V call is TRBV4-3, the J call TRBJ2-1; 8 nucleotides match TRBD2. This CDR3 has 18 amino acids. Trimming cost V 0 bases and J 4 bases; bases outside gene matches: 11. Germline V gene sequence: CDR1 LGHNA, CDR2 YSLEER. The CDR3 spells CASSQDGGTGGPYNEQFF. Written as DNA, the CDR3 is TGCGCCAGCAGCCAAGATGGGGGGACGGGGGGGCCATACAATGAGCAGTTCTTC.

The chain couples TRBV19 to TRBJ2-1; D possibly corresponds to TRBD1 (5 bases). This CDR3 spans 15 amino acids. CDR1 is LNHDA and CDR2 is SQIVND in the germline V gene (reference sequence). The V gene lost 3 bases and the J gene lost 2 bases, with 11 bases spanning the gap. CDR3 coding DNA: TGTGCCAGTAGTATCCAGGGTATCGCCTACAATGAGCAGTTCTTC. Protein product: CASSIQGIAYNEQFF.

The chain combines TRBV5-1 with TRBJ1-2; the match to TRBD1 covers 11 bases. This CDR3 has 13 amino acids. J was trimmed by 8 bases and V by 7 bases; bases with no gene match: 7. Germline values: CDR1 SGHRS, CDR2 YFSETQ. CDR3 nucleotide sequence: TGCGCCAGCGCGGCCGGGACAGGGGGAGGCTACACCTTC. It specifies CASAAGTGGGYTF.

The chain has TRBV9 and TRBJ2-3, with 9 nucleotides matching TRBD2. The junction had 8 bases not matched to a gene; V was cut back by 5 bases and J by 4 bases. Germline CDR1 is SGDLS and CDR2 is YYNGEE. CDR3 length equals 15 residues. CDR3 region: CASSFSSGAADTQYF. DNA for the CDR3: TGTGCCAGCAGTTTTTCTAGCGGGGCAGCAGATACGCAGTATTTT.

The chain combines TRBV11-2 with TRBJ1-5, with unresolved D. V was pared by 0 bases and J by 0 bases, with 6 bases between. Germline lookup yields CDR1 SGHAT and CDR2 FQNNGV. CDR3 size: 15 residues. The CDR3 sequence is CASSLESSSNQPQHF. DNA for the CDR3: TGTGCCAGCAGCTTAGAGAGCTCTAGCAATCAGCCCCAGCATTTT.

The rearrangement uses TRBV7-2 and TRBJ2-7; a possible D gene is TRBD2 (6 bases). CDR1 and CDR2 (germline): SGHTA, FQGNSA. Deletions cut 5 bases from V and 0 bases from J, with 14 bases between. The CDR3 spans 15 residues. CDR3 in amino acids: CASSLAGFNSYEQYF. CDR3 nucleotide sequence: TGTGCCAGCAGCCTGGCGGGGTTTAACTCCTACGAGCAGTACTTC.

This sequence joins TRBV7-9 and TRBJ1-2; 8 bases agree with TRBD1. V dropped 7 bases and J dropped 4; count of bases not matched to a gene: 14. The germline V gene encodes CDR1 SEHNR and CDR2 FQNEAQ (reference sequence). The CDR3 totals 16 residues. Here the CDR3 reads CASNQAGRGQGYGYTF. For the CDR3, the DNA is TGTGCCAGCAACCAAGCCGGCAGGGGGCAGGGCTATGGCTACACCTTC.

This clone was detected once. V gene TRBV27 combines with J gene TRBJ1-5, with TRBD1 identical over 7 bases. After removal of 4 bases from V and 3 bases from J, the junction contained 9 bases not matched to a gene. Germline V gene lookup returns CDR1 MNHEY and CDR2 SMNVEV (reference sequence). The CDR3 contains 16 residues. This CDR3 is CASSYRRTGPNQPQHF. The CDR3 DNA follows: TGTGCCAGCAGTTACCGACGGACAGGACCCAATCAGCCCCAGCATTTT.

The chain combines TRBV7-2 with TRBJ1-2; 7 nucleotides match TRBD1. Per the germline V gene, CDR1 is SGHTA and CDR2 is FQGNSA. With V trimmed by 5 bases and J by 8 bases, 11 bases remained unmatched. The CDR3 spans 14 residues. The CDR3 DNA is TGTGCCAGCAGCCCCCCCGGAGGGGGCTTAGGCTACACCTTC. Translation: CASSPPGGGLGYTF.

This clone was observed a few times. This chain uses TRBV9 with TRBJ2-7; D is perhaps TRBD1 (6 bases). This CDR3 has 14 amino acids. Trimming shortened V by 2 bases and J by 4 bases, and 13 bases separated the two germline ends. Per germline, CDR1 SGDLS and CDR2 YYNGEE. CDR3 sequence: CASSVMAGDYEQYF. Here the CDR3 DNA reads TGTGCCAGCAGCGTGATGGCAGGGGATTACGAGCAGTACTTC.

V and J are TRBV11-2 and TRBJ1-6; D is undetermined. Trimming took off 3 bases at V and 7 bases at J, with 10 bases between the two ends. CDR3 length: 14 residues. Germline CDR1 SGHAT, CDR2 FQNNGV. The DNA of the CDR3 is TGTGCCAGCAGCTTGCGGGAGAAAAATTCACCCCTCCACTTT. Amino acids: CASSLREKNSPLHF.

This chain joins TRBV7-2 and TRBJ2-1; 9 bases are a match to TRBD2. Germline V CDR1 and CDR2: SGHTA, FQGNSA. The V and J ends lost 5 bases and 7 bases, in that order; junction bases with no gene match: 9. CDR3 length: 15 residues. CDR3 nucleotide sequence: TGTGCCAGCAGCGTTATGCGCGGGGGGGCAAATGAGCAGTTCTTC. Translation: CASSVMRGGANEQFF.

The V call is TRBV6-5, the J call TRBJ1-2, with D maybe TRBD1 (6 bases). Trimming pared 3 bases from V and 4 bases from J, leaving 12 bases between. Germline CDR1 reads MNHEY; CDR2 reads SVGAGI. The CDR3 length is 14 residues. In DNA, the CDR3 is TGTGCCAGCAGTTATTTTGGGGGGGCCTATGGCTACACCTTC. This sequence encodes CASSYFGGAYGYTF.

The rearrangement joins TRBV6-5 to TRBJ2-7; no clear D. Germline CDR1 MNHEY, CDR2 SVGAGI. The V end was cut by 7 bases, the J end by 1 base, with 14 bases between. This CDR3 region has 14 residues. CDR3 protein: CASIMLAPSYEQYF. In nucleotides, the CDR3 is TGTGCCAGCATCATGCTGGCTCCTTCCTACGAGCAGTACTTC.

CDR3 bases: TGTGCCAGCAGTTCCGCTAGCGGGGCCGAGCAGTACTTC. Protein product: CASSSASGAEQYF. V is TRBV6-2 or TRBV6-3 and J is TRBJ2-7; 9 bases agree with TRBD2. V was pared by 4 bases and J by 6 bases, with 4 bases of the junction left unmatched. Germline CDR1 is MNHEY and CDR2 is SVGEGT. This CDR3 has 13 residues.

V usage is TRBV27 and J usage is TRBJ2-7; D is perhaps TRBD1 (6 bases). V was trimmed by 5 bases and J by 2 bases, leaving 13 bases between them. Germline CDR1 MNHEY, CDR2 SMNVEV (reference sequence). The CDR3 is made up of 14 amino acids. The CDR3 DNA is TGTGCCAGCAGTCCGAGACAGGTAACCTACGAGCAGTACTTC. Translating gives CASSPRQVTYEQYF.

The rearrangement uses TRBV6-2 or TRBV6-3 and TRBJ1-5; D gene ambiguous. This CDR3 contains 15 residues. The V end was cut by 4 bases, the J end by 3 bases, with 13 bases between. CDR1 MNHEY and CDR2 SVGEGT come from the germline V gene. CDR3 DNA: TGTGCCAGCAGTTGGGGAGGGAGACTCAATCAGCCCCAGCATTTT. This translates into CASSWGGRLNQPQHF.

The chain employs TRBV12-3 or TRBV12-4 and TRBJ1-2; weak D call: TRBD1 (5 bases). Trimming took 6 bases from V and 4 from J, leaving 12 bases between them. CDR3 length: 13 amino acids. The CDR3 coding sequence is TGTGCCAGCAGCCCCGGGACTGCCTATGGCTACACCTTC. Translation gives CASSPGTAYGYTF.

V gene TRBV19 combines with J gene TRBJ2-1; TRBD2 aligns across 8 bases. CDR1 and CDR2 (germline): LNHDA, SQIVND (reference sequence). This CDR3 region has 15 residues. J was trimmed by 7 bases and V by 4 bases; bases with no gene match: 9. CDR3 coding DNA: TGTGCCAGTAGTACTCAAGCGGGGGTCGGGAATGAGCAGTTCTTC. It yields the protein CASSTQAGVGNEQFF.

This chain links TRBV28 with TRBJ2-1, with 9 nucleotides matching TRBD2. Unmatched junction bases numbered 8, after V lost 6 bases and J lost 5 bases. The germline gives CDR1 MDHEN, CDR2 SYDVKM. This CDR3 is built from 15 residues. The CDR3 coding sequence is TGTGCCAGCAGACCCCACGCGGGGGGGCACAATGAGCAGTTCTTC. It yields the protein CASRPHAGGHNEQFF.

The chain has TRBV7-6 and TRBJ1-1; 9 bases fit TRBD1. The CDR3 totals 15 residues. The ends lost 5 bases at V and 5 bases at J; junction bases unmatched: 9. The V gene's germline CDR1 is SGHVS and CDR2 FNYEAQ. The CDR3 region is CASSQNTGGLTEAFF. The CDR3 region has the DNA TGTGCCAGCAGCCAAAATACAGGGGGCTTGACTGAAGCTTTCTTT.

This chain connects TRBV27 to TRBJ2-5; D gene uncertain. This CDR3 region has 14 residues. Germline V gene sequence: CDR1 MNHEY, CDR2 SMNVEV (reference sequence). Trimming removed 1 base from V and 1 base from J, with 7 bases in between. Written as DNA, the CDR3 is TGTGCCAGCAGTTTATTTCCCGGCCAAGAGACCCAGTACTTC. This translates into CASSLFPGQETQYF.

The V call is TRBV10-3, the J call TRBJ2-1; weak D call: TRBD2 (6 bases). Germline V gives CDR1 ENHRY, CDR2 SYGVKD. CDR3 length equals 17 residues. Trimming pared 2 bases from V and 4 bases from J, leaving 18 bases between. CDR3 sequence: CAISEPNTGELYNEQFF. CDR3 DNA: TGTGCCATCAGTGAGCCCAATACGGGGGAACTTTACAATGAGCAGTTCTTC.

The genes are TRBV19 and TRBJ1-1; 7 bases agree with TRBD1. The CDR3 has 14 residues. Germline V gene lookup returns CDR1 LNHDA and CDR2 SQIVND (reference sequence). The trim removed 7 bases at V and 6 bases at J, leaving 11 bases unmatched. As DNA, the CDR3 is TGTGCCAGTACCCGGACAGGTTCCCGGCCTGAAGCTTTCTTT. The encoded protein is CASTRTGSRPEAFF.

V gene TRBV12-3 or TRBV12-4 combines with J gene TRBJ2-7, with a tentative D call TRBD1 (5 bases). The CDR3 contains 11 residues. V was clipped by 6 bases and J by 6 bases, with 9 bases between them. Here the CDR3 reads CASRRTREQYF. Here the CDR3 DNA reads TGTGCCAGCAGGAGGACACGCGAGCAGTACTTC.